Included here is one T cell receptor (beta chain) sequence, with context. RNA transcripts served as template for amplifying TCR beta CDR3 sequences. An initial RT-PCR round employing HTBI primers preceded a second-round multiplex PCR. TCRdb passed the multiplex PCR reads through MiXCR, listing each CDR3 protein once. The data show over 45,000 distinct CDR3 sequences, roughly 52% seen once. The data belong to a study of Graves' ophthalmopathy and Graves' hyperthyroidism. The CDR3 has 14 residues. Germline CDR1 and CDR2: SGHDT and YYEEEE. Trimming cost V 6 bases and J 6 bases, with 16 bases left between them.

V and J are TRBV5-6 and TRBJ2-1; D gene uncertain. What was sequenced was peripheral blood. This TCR came from an adult man with Graves' ophthalmopathy. Here the CDR3 DNA reads TGTGCCAGCACCCCCGAGGAACAGTCCAATGAGCAGTTCTTC. Protein: CASTPEEQSNEQFF.